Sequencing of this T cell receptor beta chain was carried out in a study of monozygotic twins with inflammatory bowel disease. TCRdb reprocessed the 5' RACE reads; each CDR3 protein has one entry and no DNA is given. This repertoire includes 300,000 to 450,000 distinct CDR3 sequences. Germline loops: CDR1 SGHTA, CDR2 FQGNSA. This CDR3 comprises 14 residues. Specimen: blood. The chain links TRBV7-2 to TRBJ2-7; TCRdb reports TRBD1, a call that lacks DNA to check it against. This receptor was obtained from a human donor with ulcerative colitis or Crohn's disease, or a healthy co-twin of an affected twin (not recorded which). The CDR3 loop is CASSRPGPSHEQYF. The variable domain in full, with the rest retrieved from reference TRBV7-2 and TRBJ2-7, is GAGVSQSPSNKVTEKGKDVELRCDPISGHTALYWYRQSLGQGLEFLIYFQGNSAPDKSGLPSDRFSAERTGGSVSTLTIQRTQQEDSAVYLCASSRPGPSHEQYFGPGTRLTVT.